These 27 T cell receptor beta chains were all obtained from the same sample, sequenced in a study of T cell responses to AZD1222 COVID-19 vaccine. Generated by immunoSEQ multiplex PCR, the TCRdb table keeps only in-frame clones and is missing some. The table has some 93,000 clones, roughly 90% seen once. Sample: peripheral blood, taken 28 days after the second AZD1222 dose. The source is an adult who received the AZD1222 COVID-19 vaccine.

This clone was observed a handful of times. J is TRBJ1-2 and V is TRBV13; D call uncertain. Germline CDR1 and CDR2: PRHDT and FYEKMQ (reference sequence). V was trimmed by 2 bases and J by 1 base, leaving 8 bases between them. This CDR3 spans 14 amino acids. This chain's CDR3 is CASSLNSDNYGYTF. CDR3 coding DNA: TGTGCCAGCAGCTTAAATTCAGATAACTATGGCTACACCTTC. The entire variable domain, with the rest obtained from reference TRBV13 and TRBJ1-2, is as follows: AAGVIQSPRHLIKEKRETATLKCYPIPRHDTVYWYQQGPGQDPQFLISFYEKMQSDKGSIPDRFSAQQFSDYHSELNMSSLELGDSALYFCASSLNSDNYGYTFGSGTRLTVV.

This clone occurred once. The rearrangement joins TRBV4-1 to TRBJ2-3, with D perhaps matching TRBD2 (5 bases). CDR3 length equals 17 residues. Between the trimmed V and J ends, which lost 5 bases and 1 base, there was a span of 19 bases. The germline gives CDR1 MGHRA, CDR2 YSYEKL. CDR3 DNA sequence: TGCGCCAGCAGCGTGGAAGTAGGACTCTATCGCACAGATACGCAGTATTTT. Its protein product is CASSVEVGLYRTDTQYF.

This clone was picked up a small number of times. CDR3 loop: CSVRGDTDMNTEAFF. DNA for the CDR3: TGCAGCGTCCGGGGGGACACAGATATGAACACTGAAGCTTTCTTT. The rearrangement uses TRBV29-1 and TRBJ1-1; TRBD1 might be the D (6 bases). The germline V gene encodes CDR1 SQVTM and CDR2 ANQGSEA. The V end was cut by 6 bases, the J end by 0 bases, with 17 bases between. The CDR3 is made up of 15 amino acids.

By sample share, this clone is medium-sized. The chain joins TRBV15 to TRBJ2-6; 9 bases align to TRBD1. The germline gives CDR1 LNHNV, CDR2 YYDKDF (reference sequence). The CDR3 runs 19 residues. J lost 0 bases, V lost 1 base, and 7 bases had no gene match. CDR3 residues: CATSRASGQGYSGANVLTF. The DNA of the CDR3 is TGTGCCACCAGCAGAGCCTCGGGACAGGGTTACTCTGGGGCCAACGTCCTGACTTTC.

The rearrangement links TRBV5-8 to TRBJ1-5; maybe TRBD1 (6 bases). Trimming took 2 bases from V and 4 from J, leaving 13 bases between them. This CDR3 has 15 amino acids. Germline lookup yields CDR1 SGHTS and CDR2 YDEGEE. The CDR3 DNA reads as TGTGCCAGCAGCTTCGAGGGTGGGACAAATCAGCCCCAGCATTTT. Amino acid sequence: CASSFEGGTNQPQHF.

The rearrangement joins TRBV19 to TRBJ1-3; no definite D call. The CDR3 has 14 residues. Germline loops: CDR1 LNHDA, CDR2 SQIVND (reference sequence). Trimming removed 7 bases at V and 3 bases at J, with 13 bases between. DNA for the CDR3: TGTGCCAGTATGTTAGCAGGAGATGGAAACACCATATATTTT. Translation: CASMLAGDGNTIYF.

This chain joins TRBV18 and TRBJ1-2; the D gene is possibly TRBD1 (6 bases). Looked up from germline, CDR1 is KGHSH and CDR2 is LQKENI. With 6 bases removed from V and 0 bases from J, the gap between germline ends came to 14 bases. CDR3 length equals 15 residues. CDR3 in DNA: TGTGCCAGCTCCAGGGAACAGGGAGCTAACTATGGCTACACCTTC. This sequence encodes CASSREQGANYGYTF.

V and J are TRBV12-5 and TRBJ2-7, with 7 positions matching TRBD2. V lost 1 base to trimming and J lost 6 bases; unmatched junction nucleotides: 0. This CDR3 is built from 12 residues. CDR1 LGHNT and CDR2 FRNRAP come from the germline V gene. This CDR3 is CASGLERGEQYF. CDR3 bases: TGTGCTAGTGGTTTGGAGCGGGGCGAGCAGTACTTC.

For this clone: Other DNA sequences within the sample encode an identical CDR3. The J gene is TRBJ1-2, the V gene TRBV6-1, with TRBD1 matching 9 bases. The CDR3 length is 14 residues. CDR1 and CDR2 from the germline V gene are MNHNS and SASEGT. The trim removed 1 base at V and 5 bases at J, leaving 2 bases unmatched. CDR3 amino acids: CASSEGGTGYGYTF. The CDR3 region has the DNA TGTGCCAGCAGTGAAGGCGGGACAGGGTATGGCTACACCTTC.

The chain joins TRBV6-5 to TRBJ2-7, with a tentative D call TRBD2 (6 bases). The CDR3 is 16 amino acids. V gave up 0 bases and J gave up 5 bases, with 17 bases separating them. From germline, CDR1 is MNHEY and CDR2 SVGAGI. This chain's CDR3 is CASSYSIRGSGDEQYF. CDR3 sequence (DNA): TGTGCCAGCAGTTACTCGATCCGGGGGTCTGGTGACGAGCAGTACTTC.

In nucleotides, the CDR3 is TGTGCCAGCAGCCCCCGACAGCAGGGCACTGAAGCTTTCTTT. This encodes CASSPRQQGTEAFF. The chain uses TRBV5-4 and TRBJ1-1, with D possibly being TRBD1 (5 bases). Germline V gene sequence: CDR1 SGHNT, CDR2 YYREEE (reference sequence). Trimming stripped 4 bases from V and 4 bases from J, with 14 bases between. This CDR3 is built from 14 residues.

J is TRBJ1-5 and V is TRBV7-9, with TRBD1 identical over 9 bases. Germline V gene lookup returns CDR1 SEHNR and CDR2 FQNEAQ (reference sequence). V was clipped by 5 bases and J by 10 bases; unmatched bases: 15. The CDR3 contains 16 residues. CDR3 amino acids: CASSPTGTGTPKPQHF. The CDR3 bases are TGTGCCAGCAGCCCAACCGGGACAGGGACCCCAAAACCCCAGCATTTT.

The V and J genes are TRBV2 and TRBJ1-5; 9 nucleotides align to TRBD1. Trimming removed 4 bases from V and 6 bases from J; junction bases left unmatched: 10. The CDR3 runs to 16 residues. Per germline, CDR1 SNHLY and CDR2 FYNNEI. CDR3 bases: TGTGCCAGCAGTGGGCGACAGGGGGGAGGGAGTCAGCCCCAGCATTTT. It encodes CASSGRQGGGSQPQHF. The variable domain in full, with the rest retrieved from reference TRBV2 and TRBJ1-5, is EPEVTQTPSHQVTQMGQEVILRCVPISNHLYFYWYRQILGQKVEFLVSFYNNEISEKSEIFDDQFSVERPDGSNFTLKIRSTKLEDSAMYFCASSGRQGGGSQPQHFGDGTRLSIL.

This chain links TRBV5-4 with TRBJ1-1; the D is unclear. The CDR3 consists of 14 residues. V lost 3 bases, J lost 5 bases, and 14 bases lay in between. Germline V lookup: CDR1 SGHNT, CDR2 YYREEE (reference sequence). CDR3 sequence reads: CASSSAGQRTEAFF. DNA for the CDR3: TGTGCCAGCAGCTCCGCCGGGCAGAGGACTGAAGCTTTCTTT.

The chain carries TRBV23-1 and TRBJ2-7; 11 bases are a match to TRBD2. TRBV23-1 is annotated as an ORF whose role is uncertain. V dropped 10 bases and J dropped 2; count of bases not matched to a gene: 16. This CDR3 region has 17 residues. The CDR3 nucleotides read TGCGCCATCGTGGGGGGGACTAGCGGCTTTACTGCCTACGAGCAGTACTTC. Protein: CAIVGGTSGFTAYEQYF.

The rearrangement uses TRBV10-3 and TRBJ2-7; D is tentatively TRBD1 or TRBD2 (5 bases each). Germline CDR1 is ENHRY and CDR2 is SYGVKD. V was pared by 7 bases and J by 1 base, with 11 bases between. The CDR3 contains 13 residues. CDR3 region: CAIKRDASYEQYF. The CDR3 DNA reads TGTGCCATCAAACGGGACGCATCCTACGAGCAGTACTTC.

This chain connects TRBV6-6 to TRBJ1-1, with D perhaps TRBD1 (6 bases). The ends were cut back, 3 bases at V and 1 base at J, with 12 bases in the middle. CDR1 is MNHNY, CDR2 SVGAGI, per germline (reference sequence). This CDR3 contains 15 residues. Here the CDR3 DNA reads TGTGCCAGCAGTTATACGGGGGGCAGGAACACTGAAGCTTTCTTT. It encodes CASSYTGGRNTEAFF.

The CDR3 is CASSPGQEYRMTTFF. Written as DNA, the CDR3 is TGTGCCAGCAGCCCGGGACAGGAGTACCGGATGACAACTTTCTTT. The rearrangement joins TRBV6-2 or TRBV6-3 to TRBJ1-1; 8 bases are shared with TRBD1. The V gene end was trimmed by 6 bases and the J gene end by 12 bases; junction bases not matched to a gene: 18. The length of the CDR3 is 15 residues. Germline-derived CDR1 and CDR2 are MNHEY and SVGEGT.

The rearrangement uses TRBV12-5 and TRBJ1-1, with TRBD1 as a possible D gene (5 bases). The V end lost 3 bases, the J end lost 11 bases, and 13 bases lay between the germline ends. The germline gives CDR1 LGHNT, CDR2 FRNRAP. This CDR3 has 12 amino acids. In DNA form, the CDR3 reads TGTGCTAGTGGTTTAGGTGGCGGGGGGGCTTTCTTT. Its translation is CASGLGGGGAFF.

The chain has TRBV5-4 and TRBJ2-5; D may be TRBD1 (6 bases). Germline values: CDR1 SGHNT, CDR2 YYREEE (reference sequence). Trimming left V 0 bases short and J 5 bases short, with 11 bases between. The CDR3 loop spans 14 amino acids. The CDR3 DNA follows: TGTGCCAGCAGCTTGGTGGGGGCATCGGAGACCCAGTACTTC. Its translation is CASSLVGASETQYF.

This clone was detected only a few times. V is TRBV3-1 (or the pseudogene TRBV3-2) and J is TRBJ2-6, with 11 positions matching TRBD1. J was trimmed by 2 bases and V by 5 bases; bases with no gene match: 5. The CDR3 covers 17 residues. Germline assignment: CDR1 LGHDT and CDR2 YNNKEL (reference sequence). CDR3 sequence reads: CASSTPGQGAGANVLTF. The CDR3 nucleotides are TGTGCCAGCAGCACACCGGGACAGGGGGCTGGGGCCAACGTCCTGACTTTC.

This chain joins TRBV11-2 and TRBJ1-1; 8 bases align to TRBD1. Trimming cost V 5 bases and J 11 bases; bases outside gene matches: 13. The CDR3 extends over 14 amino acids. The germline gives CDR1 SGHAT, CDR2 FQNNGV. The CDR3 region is CASSPGTGRLEAFF. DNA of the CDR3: TGTGCCAGCAGCCCCGGGACAGGTCGCCTGGAGGCTTTCTTT.

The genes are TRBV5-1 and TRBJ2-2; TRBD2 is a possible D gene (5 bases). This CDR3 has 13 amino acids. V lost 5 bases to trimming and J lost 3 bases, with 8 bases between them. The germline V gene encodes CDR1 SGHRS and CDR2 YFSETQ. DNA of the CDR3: TGCGCCAGCAGGGACTCCTACACCGGGGAGCTGTTTTTT. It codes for CASRDSYTGELFF.

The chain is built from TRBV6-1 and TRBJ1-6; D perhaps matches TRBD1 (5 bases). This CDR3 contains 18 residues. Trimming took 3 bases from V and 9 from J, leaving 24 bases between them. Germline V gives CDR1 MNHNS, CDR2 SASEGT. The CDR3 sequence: CASSDHLAGQGGGSPLHF. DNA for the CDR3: TGTGCCAGCAGTGACCACCTAGCCGGTCAGGGTGGAGGTTCACCCCTCCACTTT.

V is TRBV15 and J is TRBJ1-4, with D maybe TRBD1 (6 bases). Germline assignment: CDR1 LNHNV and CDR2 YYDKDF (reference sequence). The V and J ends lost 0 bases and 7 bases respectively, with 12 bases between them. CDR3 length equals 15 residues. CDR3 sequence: CATSRDRGYSEKLFF. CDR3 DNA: TGTGCCACCAGCAGAGACAGGGGTTATAGTGAAAAACTGTTTTTT. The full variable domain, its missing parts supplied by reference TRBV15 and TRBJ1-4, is DAMVIQNPRYQVTQFGKPVTLSCSQTLNHNVMYWYQQKSSQAPKLLFHYYDKDFNNEADTPDNFQSRRPNTSFCFLDIRSPGLGDTAMYLCATSRDRGYSEKLFFGSGTQLSVL.

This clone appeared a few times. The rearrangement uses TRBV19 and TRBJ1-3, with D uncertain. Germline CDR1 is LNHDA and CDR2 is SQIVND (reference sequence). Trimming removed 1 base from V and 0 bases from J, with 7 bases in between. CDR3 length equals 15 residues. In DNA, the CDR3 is TGTGCCAGTAGTATAGCGGTCAGCTCTGGAAACACCATATATTTT. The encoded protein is CASSIAVSSGNTIYF.

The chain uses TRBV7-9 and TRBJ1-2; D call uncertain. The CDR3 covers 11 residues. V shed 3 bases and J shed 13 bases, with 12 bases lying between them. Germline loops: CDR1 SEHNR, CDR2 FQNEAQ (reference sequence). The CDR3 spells CASSFDKIGTF. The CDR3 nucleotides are TGTGCCAGCAGCTTTGACAAGATTGGCACCTTC.